This T cell receptor beta chain was identified in a study of breast tumors, draining lymph nodes, adjacent tissues. This CDR3 region has 16 residues. The germline CDR1 and CDR2 sequences are MGHRA and YSYEKL. The J segment lost 5 bases and the V segment lost 5 bases, leaving 11 bases of the junction unmatched. Samples came from axillary lymph nodes draining the breast cancer. TCRdb re-derived calls from the multiplex PCR reads in MiXCR, one entry per CDR3 protein. The sample lists about 110,000 distinct CDR3 sequences; roughly 33% were seen once. The sequence was obtained from a female donor with breast cancer. Some clones in this sample may be carry-over from other donors' samples. The V call is TRBV4-1, the J call TRBJ2-2; 7 bases fit TRBD1. The sequenced material came from axillary lymph node tissue. Here the CDR3 reads CASSSWIGGETGELFF. The CDR3, as DNA: TGCGCCAGCAGCTCATGGATAGGGGGCGAAACCGGGGAGCTGTTTTTT.